These 8 T cell receptor beta chains were sequenced from one sample in a study of T cells expressing NK-cell markers. From the 5' RACE reads, TCRdb lists one entry per CDR3 protein and no DNA. Its table lists more than 250,000 distinct CDR3 sequences. What was sequenced was blood T cells: a sorted CD56 or NKG2C T cell subset, CD4+ or CD8+ T cells, or bulk PBMC T cells (not recorded which). The receptors originated from a man aged 18-30 years in good health.

This sequence joins TRBV6-2 or TRBV6-3 and TRBJ2-7; with no DNA, the TCRdb D assignment of TRBD1 cannot be verified. Germline CDR1 reads MNHEY; CDR2 reads SVGEGT. The CDR3 extends over 11 amino acids. This chain's CDR3 is CASSSDREQYF.

This chain joins TRBV4-2 and TRBJ1-4; with no DNA, the TCRdb D assignment of TRBD1 cannot be verified. The length of the CDR3 is 14 residues. The germline V gene has CDR1 LGHNA and CDR2 YNFKEQ. CDR3 sequence: CASSGTGGNEKLFF.

V gene TRBV7-9 combines with J gene TRBJ2-5; TCRdb gives TRBD2 as the D gene, but with no DNA this cannot be confirmed. This CDR3 comprises 14 residues. In germline, CDR1 is SEHNR, CDR2 FQNEAQ (reference sequence). The CDR3 region is CASSQGAAEETQYF.

V usage is TRBV6-5 and J usage is TRBJ2-3; with no DNA, the TCRdb D assignment of TRBD1 cannot be verified. Per germline, CDR1 MNHEY and CDR2 SVGAGI. This CDR3 region has 17 residues. CDR3 sequence reads: CASSYGLGRGSTDTQYF.

The chain uses TRBV19 and TRBJ2-1; the D gene TCRdb calls, TRBD1, cannot be checked with no DNA. Germline CDR1 reads LNHDA; CDR2 reads SQIVND (reference sequence). The CDR3 spans 17 residues. The CDR3 region is CASSILPTPTGYNEQFF.

This chain uses TRBV25-1 with TRBJ2-1. The CDR3 has 11 residues. Per germline, CDR1 MGHDK and CDR2 SYGVNS. The chain's CDR3 is CASSRHNEQFF.

The chain is built from TRBV11-2 and TRBJ2-3; the TRBD2 assignment by TCRdb is unverifiable without DNA. The CDR3 length is 16 residues. The germline V gene encodes CDR1 SGHAT and CDR2 FQNNGV. CDR3 protein: CASSSRSGSSTDTQYF.

The chain employs TRBV5-1 and TRBJ1-1; TCRdb names TRBD1, which stays unverified in the absence of DNA. The CDR3 runs to 14 residues. CDR1 and CDR2 (germline): SGHRS, YFSETQ. The CDR3 loop reads CASSPGPANTEAFF.